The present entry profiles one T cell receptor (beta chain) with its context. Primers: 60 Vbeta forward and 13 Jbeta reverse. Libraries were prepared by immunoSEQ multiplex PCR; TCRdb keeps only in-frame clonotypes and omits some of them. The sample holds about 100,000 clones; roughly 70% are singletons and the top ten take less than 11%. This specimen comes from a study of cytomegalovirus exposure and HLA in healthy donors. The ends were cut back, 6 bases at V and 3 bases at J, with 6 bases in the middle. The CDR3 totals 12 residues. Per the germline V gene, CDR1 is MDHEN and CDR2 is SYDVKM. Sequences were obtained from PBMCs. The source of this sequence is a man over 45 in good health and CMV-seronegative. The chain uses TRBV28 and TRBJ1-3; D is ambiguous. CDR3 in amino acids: CASRANGNTIYF. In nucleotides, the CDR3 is TGTGCCAGCAGGGCAAATGGAAACACCATATATTTT. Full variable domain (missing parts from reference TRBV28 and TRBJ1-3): DVKVTQSSRYLVKRTGEKVFLECVQDMDHENMFWYRQDPGLGLRLIYFSYDVKMKEKGDIPEGYSVSREKKERFSLILESASTNQTSMYLCASRANGNTIYFGEGSWLTVV.